Below, 9 T cell receptor beta chains from the same sample are listed, as sequenced in a study of glioma-infiltrating T cells after dendritic cell vaccination. Some clones are missing from TCRdb's copy, which holds only in-frame ones; the method was immunoSEQ multiplex PCR. This table holds 70,000 to 95,000 clones, 80% to 90% found once. The time point here: after dendritic cell vaccination, including at tumor progression/relapse. Sequencing was performed on blood, taken after dendritic cell vaccination. These receptors originate from a human donor with glioblastoma.

The rearrangement joins TRBV5-6 to TRBJ2-4, with 9 nucleotides matching TRBD1. After removal of 7 bases from V and 2 bases from J, the junction contained 7 bases not matched to a gene. The CDR3 consists of 15 residues. Per germline, CDR1 SGHDT and CDR2 YYEEEE. The CDR3 DNA is TGTGCCAGCGGAGGACAGGGGAGGACCAAAAACATTCAGTACTTC. Translation: CASGGQGRTKNIQYF.

This clone was found once. This sequence joins TRBV18 and TRBJ1-6; TRBD1 matches at 8 bases. Germline CDR1 reads KGHSH; CDR2 reads LQKENI. The length of the CDR3 is 16 residues. The J segment lost 7 bases and the V segment lost 2 bases, leaving 7 bases of the junction unmatched. CDR3 region: CASSPNADRGNSPLHF. The DNA of the CDR3 is TGTGCCAGCTCACCAAACGCCGACAGGGGAAATTCACCCCTCCACTTT.

V and J are TRBV7-2 and TRBJ2-7; 7 bases are shared with TRBD2. There are 15 residues in the CDR3. CDR1 SGHTA and CDR2 FQGNSA come from the germline V gene. V lost 2 bases to trimming and J lost 0 bases; unmatched junction nucleotides: 4. This CDR3 is CASSLSRTSSYEQYF. CDR3 nucleotide sequence: TGTGCCAGCAGCTTAAGCCGGACTAGCTCCTACGAGCAGTACTTC.

This chain uses TRBV6-5 with TRBJ1-1; D is unresolved. The CDR3 runs 14 residues. Trimming removed 3 bases from V and 0 bases from J, with 8 bases in between. Germline assignment: CDR1 MNHEY and CDR2 SVGAGI. The CDR3 DNA is TGTGCCAGCAGTTATGGCGGATTGAACACTGAAGCTTTCTTT. This encodes CASSYGGLNTEAFF.

The chain is built from TRBV25-1 and TRBJ2-2, with 11 bases aligning to TRBD2. The CDR3 contains 15 residues. V was pared by 4 bases and J by 5 bases, with 3 bases of the junction left unmatched. Per the germline V gene, CDR1 is MGHDK and CDR2 is SYGVNS. Here the CDR3 DNA reads TGTGCCAGCAGTGTACTAGCGGGAGTAACCGGGGAGCTGTTTTTT. It is translated as CASSVLAGVTGELFF.

The J gene is TRBJ2-7, the V gene TRBV7-2; a weak D match, TRBD1 (6 bases). The germline gives CDR1 SGHTA, CDR2 FQGNSA. There are 14 residues in the CDR3. V lost 3 bases to trimming and J lost 0 bases, with 9 bases between them. CDR3 DNA sequence: TGTGCCAGCAGCTTGTACAGGGTCTCCTACGAGCAGTACTTC. Its protein product is CASSLYRVSYEQYF.

The chain combines TRBV7-9 with TRBJ1-4, with 11 positions matching TRBD1. Germline CDR1 and CDR2: SEHNR and FQNEAQ (reference sequence). The length of the CDR3 is 17 residues. The trim removed 1 base at V and 4 bases at J, leaving 5 bases unmatched. The chain's CDR3 is CASSLGRTGGYNEKLFF. The CDR3 bases are TGTGCCAGCAGCTTAGGGCGGACAGGGGGCTATAATGAAAAACTGTTTTTT.

The chain couples TRBV6-5 to TRBJ2-7; 10 positions agree with TRBD1. In germline, CDR1 is MNHEY, CDR2 SVGAGI. The CDR3 sequence is 15 residues long. V lost 5 bases, J lost 6 bases, and 10 bases stayed unmatched. The CDR3 bases are TGTGCCAGCAGTGCCGCCGGGACAGGGGCACTCGAGCAGTACTTC. This codes for CASSAAGTGALEQYF.

The J gene is TRBJ1-2, the V gene TRBV18; D perhaps matches TRBD1 (6 bases). The CDR3 covers 17 residues. V was shortened by 6 bases and J by 6 bases, with 26 bases between the two germline ends. Germline CDR1 and CDR2: KGHSH and LQKENI. CDR3 residues: CASSLGTLAGYSNGYTF. The CDR3 DNA follows: TGTGCCAGCTCGCTAGGGACATTGGCAGGCTATTCTAATGGCTACACCTTC. Based on the CDR3 plus reference TRBV18 and TRBJ1-2, the full variable domain is NAGVMQNPRHLVRRRGQEARLRCSPMKGHSHVYWYRQLPEEGLKFMVYLQKENIIDESGMPKERFSAEFPKEGPSILRIQQVVRGDSAAYFCASSLGTLAGYSNGYTFGSGTRLTVV.